This T cell receptor (beta chain) comes out of a study of blood T cell repertoires in COVID-19. Study-wide background: Samples representing acute and convalescent COVID-19 were sourced from the United States, Italy and Spain. T cells, B-cell-depleted T cells, or PBMCs supplied cDNA or gDNA.

The germline gives CDR1 MNHEY, CDR2 SVGAGI. This CDR3 is 15 amino acids long. The germline V and J ends were trimmed by 3 bases and 0 bases, with 11 bases remaining between them. Original data processing: Estimation of nucleated cell counts relied on the amplification of reference gene primers. TCRdb's copy holds only in-frame clones and misses some; the assay was immunoSEQ multiplex PCR. V and J calls and clone size are given by that table; D and trimming were obtained from the DNA. The profile shows roughly 250,000 clones, more than 65% of them singletons. The sample holds a few counts of this clone.

V gene TRBV6-5 combines with J gene TRBJ1-1; no definite D call. The clonotype comes from a middle-aged woman with active or convalescent COVID-19. Sample: peripheral blood. For the CDR3, the DNA is TGTGCCAGCAGTTATTCGGGAAATCTGAACACTGAAGCTTTCTTT. The encoded protein is CASSYSGNLNTEAFF.